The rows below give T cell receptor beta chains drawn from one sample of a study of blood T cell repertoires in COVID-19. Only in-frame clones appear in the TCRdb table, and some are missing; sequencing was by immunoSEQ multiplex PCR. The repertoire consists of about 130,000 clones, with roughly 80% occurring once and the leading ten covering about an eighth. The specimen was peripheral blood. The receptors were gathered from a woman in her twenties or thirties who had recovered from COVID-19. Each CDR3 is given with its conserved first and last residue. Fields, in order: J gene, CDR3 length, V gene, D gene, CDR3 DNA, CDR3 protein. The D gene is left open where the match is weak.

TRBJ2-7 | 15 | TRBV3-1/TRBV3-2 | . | TGTGCCAGCAGCCAGCGGGGCGGGGTTGCCTACGAGCAGTACTTC | CASSQRGGVAYEQYF
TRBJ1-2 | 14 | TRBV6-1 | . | TGTGCCAGCAGTGAAATGGGCAGTGACTATGGCTACACCTTC | CASSEMGSDYGYTF
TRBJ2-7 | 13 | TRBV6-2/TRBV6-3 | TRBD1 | TGTGCCAGCAGTTATACAGGGGGGTACGAGCAGTACTTC | CASSYTGGYEQYF
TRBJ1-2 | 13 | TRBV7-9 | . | TGTGCCAGCAGCCCGACTGGAGGGAGGGGCTACACCTTC | CASSPTGGRGYTF
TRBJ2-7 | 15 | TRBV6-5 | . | TGTGCCAGCAGTTCCCTTGCGGCAAGCTCCTACGAGCAGTACTTC | CASSSLAASSYEQYF
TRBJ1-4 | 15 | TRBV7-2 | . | TGTGCCAGCAGCCACCGGGGAGGAACTAATGAAAAACTGTTTTTT | CASSHRGGTNEKLFF
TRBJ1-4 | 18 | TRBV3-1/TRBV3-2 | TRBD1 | TGTGCCAGCAGCCAACGGGGGACAGGGGCGGGTTGGGATGAAAAACTGTTTTTT | CASSQRGTGAGWDEKLFF
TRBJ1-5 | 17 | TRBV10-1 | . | TGCGCCAGCAGTGATAATCAGGGGAAGTATAGCAATCAGCCCCAGCATTTT | CASSDNQGKYSNQPQHF
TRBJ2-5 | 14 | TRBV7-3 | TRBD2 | TGTGCCAGCAGCCTGAATCCCGGGGGGGAGACCCAGTACTTC | CASSLNPGGETQYF
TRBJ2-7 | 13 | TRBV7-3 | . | TGTGCCAGCAGCCCTAATTCGGGGGACGAGCAGTACTTC | CASSPNSGDEQYF